Listed here are 20 T cell receptor beta chains from one sample, sequenced in a study of identical twins. TCRdb re-analysed the 5' RACE reads in MiXCR, keeping a single row per CDR3 protein. The data show about 720,000 distinct CDR3 sequences, 8.5% to 9% seen once. These data are also associated with another study on yellow fever vaccine responses in identical twins.

The source material was PBMCs. The receptors originated from a woman between 18 and 29 years old in good health.

This clonotype was detected only a few times. The V call is TRBV28, the J call TRBJ1-6, with unresolved D. Germline V gives CDR1 MDHEN, CDR2 SYDVKM. V gave up 5 bases and J gave up 6 bases, with 14 bases separating them. The CDR3 length is 15 residues. The CDR3 is CASSINGWGNSPLHF. The CDR3 DNA follows: TGTGCCAGCAGTATCAATGGGTGGGGTAATTCACCCCTCCACTTT.

This clonotype was seen more than once but under ten times. The CDR3 protein is CASSPIRGGRRGANVLTF. The CDR3 nucleotides read TGTGCCAGCAGTCCCATCCGAGGGGGCCGACGTGGGGCCAACGTCCTGACTTTC. The rearrangement joins TRBV28 to TRBJ2-6; 7 nucleotides line up with TRBD1. The CDR3 has 18 residues. Germline V gene sequence: CDR1 MDHEN, CDR2 SYDVKM. Losses at the gene ends were 5 bases for V and 3 bases for J; bases not matched to a gene: 13. Complete variable domain (other parts from reference TRBV28 and TRBJ2-6): DVKVTQSSRYLVKRTGEKVFLECVQDMDHENMFWYRQDPGLGLRLIYFSYDVKMKEKGDIPEGYSVSREKKERFSLILESASTNQTSMYLCASSPIRGGRRGANVLTFGAGSRLTVL.

This chain uses TRBV28 with TRBJ2-3; 8 positions agree with TRBD2. J gave up 4 bases and V 2 bases, and 5 bases lay outside the gene matches. The length of the CDR3 is 15 residues. Germline V gives CDR1 MDHEN, CDR2 SYDVKM. CDR3 protein: CASSLAGGHPDTQYF. Here the CDR3 DNA reads TGTGCCAGCAGTTTAGCGGGAGGTCATCCAGATACGCAGTATTTT. Full variable domain (rest looked up from reference TRBV28 and TRBJ2-3): DVKVTQSSRYLVKRTGEKVFLECVQDMDHENMFWYRQDPGLGLRLIYFSYDVKMKEKGDIPEGYSVSREKKERFSLILESASTNQTSMYLCASSLAGGHPDTQYFGPGTRLTVL.

The chain is built from TRBV4-1 and TRBJ1-6; D possibly corresponds to TRBD1 (6 bases). There are 13 residues in the CDR3. Germline V gene sequence: CDR1 MGHRA, CDR2 YSYEKL. Trimming removed 1 base from V and 10 bases from J, with 8 bases in between. CDR3 nucleotide sequence: TGCGCCAGCAGCCAAGGGGACACCTCACCCCTCCACTTT. This sequence encodes CASSQGDTSPLHF.

This chain links TRBV7-2 with TRBJ2-5; possible D gene TRBD1, 6 bases. V was shortened by 4 bases and J by 0 bases, with 9 bases between the two germline ends. Germline CDR1 is SGHTA and CDR2 is FQGNSA. CDR3 length: 14 residues. Here the CDR3 DNA reads TGTGCCAGCAGCTCCCGGACAGACCAAGAGACCCAGTACTTC. As protein: CASSSRTDQETQYF.

Ten or more counts support this clonotype. V and J are TRBV19 and TRBJ2-3; either TRBD1 or TRBD2 may fit D (5 bases each). Trimming took 3 bases from V and 2 from J, leaving 9 bases between them. The V gene's germline CDR1 is LNHDA and CDR2 SQIVND (reference sequence). The CDR3 runs 14 residues. CDR3 bases: TGTGCCAGTAGTATCGGGGCCTCCACAGATACGCAGTATTTT. It translates to CASSIGASTDTQYF. Drawing the rest from reference TRBV19 and TRBJ2-3, the complete variable domain is DGGITQSPKYLFRKEGQNVTLSCEQNLNHDAMYWYRQDPGQGLRLIYYSQIVNDFQKGDIAEGYSVSREKKESFPLTVTSAQKNPTAFYLCASSIGASTDTQYFGPGTRLTVL.

The J gene is TRBJ2-7, the V gene TRBV2; 11 positions match TRBD1. V gave up 6 bases and J gave up 6 bases; unmatched junction bases: 4. CDR1 and CDR2 (germline): SNHLY, FYNNEI. CDR3 length: 13 residues. CDR3 residues: CASRDGTGGEQYF. The CDR3, as DNA: TGTGCCAGCAGGGACGGGACAGGGGGCGAGCAGTACTTC.

This clonotype was seen more than once but under ten times. The chain is built from TRBV6-1 and TRBJ1-1, with no clear D. This CDR3 has 13 residues. Germline V CDR1 and CDR2: MNHNS, SASEGT. V was clipped by 6 bases and J by 5 bases, with 13 bases between them. CDR3 bases: TGTGCCAGCAGATTGGGCCCGGAGACTGAAGCTTTCTTT. The encoded protein is CASRLGPETEAFF.

V usage is TRBV7-3 and J usage is TRBJ2-1; TRBD2 might be the D (5 bases). The CDR3 is made up of 14 amino acids. V lost 4 bases and J lost 9, with 16 bases in between. Per germline, CDR1 SGHTA and CDR2 FQGTGA. CDR3 DNA sequence: TGTGCCAGCAGCTCCGGAAGCGGAGGACCTGAGCAGTTCTTC. It specifies CASSSGSGGPEQFF.

This clonotype turned up a few times. This chain uses TRBV12-3 or TRBV12-4 with TRBJ2-2; 11 bases match TRBD1. J gave up 6 bases and V 5 bases, and 5 bases lay outside the gene matches. The CDR3 has 15 residues. The CDR3 DNA reads TGTGCCAGCAGTCCGGGACAGGGGGGACCCGGGGAGCTGTTTTTT. Translating it yields CASSPGQGGPGELFF.

This clonotype was seen more than once but under ten times. The chain employs TRBV18 and TRBJ2-5; 7 bases map to TRBD1. CDR1 and CDR2 (germline): KGHSH, LQKENI. There are 16 residues in the CDR3. The ends lost 1 base at V and 5 bases at J; junction bases unmatched: 10. The CDR3 reads CASSPRVATGMETQYF. As DNA, the CDR3 is TGTGCCAGCTCACCACGGGTGGCGACAGGGATGGAGACCCAGTACTTC.

The chain combines TRBV7-6 with TRBJ2-1; maybe TRBD1 (6 bases). From germline, CDR1 is SGHVS and CDR2 FNYEAQ. The CDR3 consists of 16 residues. V shed 2 bases and J shed 5 bases, with 16 bases lying between them. CDR3 DNA sequence: TGTGCCAGCAGCTTATGGACAGACTGGATTGACAATGAGCAGTTCTTC. Its translation: CASSLWTDWIDNEQFF.

This clonotype turned up a few times. V gene TRBV28 combines with J gene TRBJ2-4; 8 nucleotides agree with TRBD1. V shed 5 bases, J shed 0 bases, and the junction held 9 bases outside the gene matches. The CDR3 length is 17 residues. Germline CDR1 MDHEN, CDR2 SYDVKM. CDR3 sequence reads: CASSPTTGVVAKNIQYF. The CDR3 bases are TGTGCCAGCAGTCCGACGACAGGGGTGGTAGCCAAAAACATTCAGTACTTC.

This clonotype was counted only a few times. The genes are TRBV6-5 and TRBJ1-2; D gene ambiguous. The CDR3 is made up of 14 amino acids. V lost 2 bases to trimming and J lost 0 bases, with 7 bases between them. CDR1 and CDR2 from the germline V gene are MNHEY and SVGAGI. CDR3 in amino acids: CASSYGGSNYGYTF. CDR3 coding DNA: TGTGCCAGCAGTTACGGCGGTTCTAACTATGGCTACACCTTC.

This clonotype was seen many times. The chain couples TRBV28 to TRBJ2-3, with 11 bases identical to TRBD1. Germline CDR1 and CDR2: MDHEN and SYDVKM. V shed 6 bases, J shed 7 bases, and the junction held 15 bases outside the gene matches. This CDR3 contains 17 residues. The CDR3 here is CASSQPRPGQGGNTQYF. CDR3 nucleotide sequence: TGTGCCAGCAGCCAACCACGCCCGGGACAGGGGGGCAATACGCAGTATTTT.

This clonotype was recorded a few times. The chain combines TRBV6-2 or TRBV6-3 with TRBJ2-3, with D unclear. Per the germline V gene, CDR1 is MNHEY and CDR2 is SVGEGT. With 1 base removed from V and 1 base from J, the gap between germline ends came to 6 bases. The length of the CDR3 is 14 residues. The chain's CDR3 is CASSYFQGTDTQYF. CDR3 DNA sequence: TGTGCCAGCAGTTACTTCCAGGGCACAGATACGCAGTATTTT.

This clonotype was seen at least ten times. CDR3 protein: CASAEGTVNSYEQYF. CDR3 in DNA: TGTGCCAGCGCGGAGGGGACGGTGAACTCCTACGAGCAGTACTTC. The J gene is TRBJ2-7, the V gene TRBV2; D possibly corresponds to TRBD2 (6 bases). Trimming removed 8 bases from V and 0 bases from J, with 17 bases in between. Germline V CDR1 and CDR2: SNHLY, FYNNEI. This CDR3 is 15 amino acids long.

This clonotype has more than one count but fewer than ten. This rearrangement joins TRBV14 to TRBJ2-7; D is undetermined. This CDR3 is built from 13 residues. The V end was cut by 1 base, the J end by 3 bases, with 7 bases between. CDR1 and CDR2 (germline): SGHDN, FVKESK. The CDR3 spells CASSQAQVYEQYF. The CDR3 DNA is TGTGCCAGCAGCCAAGCCCAAGTCTACGAGCAGTACTTC.

J is TRBJ1-2 and V is TRBV12-3 or TRBV12-4, with 9 nucleotides matching TRBD1. The CDR3 loop spans 14 amino acids. V shed 7 bases, J shed 1 base, and the junction held 4 bases outside the gene matches. This chain's CDR3 is CASMRDRVNYGYTF. The CDR3, as DNA: TGTGCCAGCATGCGGGACAGGGTTAACTATGGCTACACCTTC.

This clonotype was observed at least ten times. The genes are TRBV29-1 and TRBJ2-1; 9 positions agree with TRBD2. CDR3 length equals 15 residues. The germline V gene encodes CDR1 SQVTM and CDR2 ANQGSEA. V was pared by 6 bases and J by 5 bases, with 11 bases of the junction left unmatched. CDR3 region: CSVPRGAGGNNEQFF. CDR3 in DNA: TGCAGCGTCCCCAGGGGAGCGGGAGGCAACAATGAGCAGTTCTTC.